This T cell receptor beta chain was obtained from a study of blood T cell repertoires in COVID-19 (TCRdb year 2020). Describing the broader study: Samples from collaborators originated in the United States, Italy and Spain and spanned both the acute and convalescent phases of COVID-19. A de-identified subject ID, COVID-19 status, age in years and sex were almost always included in the sample metadata. Where HLA class I and class II types were available, the types were taken from metadata supplied by the sample provider, not from assay-based typing. The repertoires were released in a freely available public database meant as a resource for research on the immune response to SARS-CoV-2. The dataset comprised deeply sampled blood TCRbeta repertoires from subjects exposed to, actively infected with, or recovered from COVID-19. The material from the prospective study consisted of cDNA or gDNA derived from T cells, B-cell-depleted T cells, or PBMCs. The samples were drawn from two sources: the first 160 participants of the ongoing ImmuneRACE study, and 1,000 to 1,500 subjects contributed by 6 global collaborators.

Beyond this particular receptor, the publication reports: The quantity of clinical and demographic metadata differed by source and by participant and was supplied without curation.

The trim is 7 bases for V and 4 bases for J, with a gap of 8 bases between the germline ends. CDR1 MNHEY and CDR2 SVGAGI were looked up in the germline V gene. The CDR3 measures 11 amino acids from cysteine to phenylalanine. The sequence is cut down to CDR3 DNA, 33 bases in frame from base 1. The immunoSEQ Assay, a bias-controlled multiplex PCR, was used to amplify TCRbeta CDR3 regions from genomic DNA. Per the source publication's procedure: Nucleated cell counts per sample were estimated from amplification of reference gene primers within the assay. Sequence reads were collapsed and filtered to measure the absolute abundance of every unique TCRbeta CDR3 rearrangement. For each sample, productive Simpson clonality was calculated as the square root of Simpson's diversity index over productive rearrangements. TCRdb mirrors the immuneACCESS table, restricted to in-frame sequences. Some clones are absent from its copies; in checked studies, under half trace to an unresolved V gene, and the reason for the others is unknown. The DNA gave D and trimming, while V, J and clone size come from that table. The sample table shows over 200,000 clones, and approximately 82% are seen once. The ten largest clones capture 5% to 6% of the sample.

Each collaborating institution followed its own protocols to collect whole blood in K2EDTA tubes. For TCRbeta analysis, collaborators shipped samples as frozen whole blood, isolated PBMCs, or DNA extracted from either of those sample types. Worth noting for this clone: Its antigen target is currently unknown. No base-level quality is on record; no much larger clone is a single base apart.

The sample taken for sequencing was peripheral blood. This receptor chain uses TRBV6-5 and TRBJ2-7; the D gene is possibly TRBD1, with 5 bases matching. This receptor was obtained from a man older than 75 with acute or convalescent COVID-19. The CDR3 in this case is CASTQGYEQYF. The DNA sequence is TGTGCCAGCACTCAGGGATACGAGCAGTACTTC.